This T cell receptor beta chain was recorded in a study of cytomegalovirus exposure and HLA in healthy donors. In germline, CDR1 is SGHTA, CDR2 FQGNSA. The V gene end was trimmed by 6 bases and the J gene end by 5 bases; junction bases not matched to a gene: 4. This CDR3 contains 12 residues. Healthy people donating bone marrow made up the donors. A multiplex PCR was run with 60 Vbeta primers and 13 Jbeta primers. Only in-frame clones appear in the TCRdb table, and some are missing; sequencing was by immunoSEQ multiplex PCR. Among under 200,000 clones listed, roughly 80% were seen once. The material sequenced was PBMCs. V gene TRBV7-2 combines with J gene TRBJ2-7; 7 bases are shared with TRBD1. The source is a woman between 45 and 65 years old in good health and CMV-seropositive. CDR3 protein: CASSRQGDEQYF. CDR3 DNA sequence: TGTGCCAGCAGTCGACAGGGTGACGAGCAGTACTTC. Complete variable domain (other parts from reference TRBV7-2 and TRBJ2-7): GAGVSQSPSNKVTEKGKDVELRCDPISGHTALYWYRQSLGQGLEFLIYFQGNSAPDKSGLPSDRFSAERTGGSVSTLTIQRTQQEDSAVYLCASSRQGDEQYFGPGTRLTVT.